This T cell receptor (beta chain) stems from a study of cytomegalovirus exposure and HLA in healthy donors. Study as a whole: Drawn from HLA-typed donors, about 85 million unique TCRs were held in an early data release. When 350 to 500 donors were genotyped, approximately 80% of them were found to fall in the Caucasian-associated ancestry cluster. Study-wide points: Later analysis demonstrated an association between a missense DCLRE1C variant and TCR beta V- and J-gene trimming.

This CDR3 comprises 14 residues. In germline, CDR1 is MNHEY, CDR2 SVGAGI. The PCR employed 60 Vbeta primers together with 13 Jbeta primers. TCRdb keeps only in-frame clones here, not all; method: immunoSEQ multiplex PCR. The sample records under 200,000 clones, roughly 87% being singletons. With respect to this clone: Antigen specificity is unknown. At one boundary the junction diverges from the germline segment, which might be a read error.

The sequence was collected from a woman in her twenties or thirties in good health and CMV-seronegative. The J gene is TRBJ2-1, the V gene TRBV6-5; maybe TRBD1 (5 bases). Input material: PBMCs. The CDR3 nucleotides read TGTGCCAGCAGTTACTCCCACAGGACCCATGAGCAGCTCTTC. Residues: CASSYSHRTHEQLF.